This T cell receptor beta chain was captured in a study of tissue T cells after allogeneic stem cell transplantation. This clone was seen more than once but under ten times. Gene names denote mouse genes. The read halts 1 residue ahead of the CDR3 end, with the missing end drawn from the germline J gene. The germline V and J ends were trimmed by 4 bases and 4 bases, with 2 bases remaining between them. In germline, CDR1 is NSQYPW, CDR2 LRSPGD (reference sequence). The CDR3 totals 10 residues. Clones were sequenced by immunoSEQ multiplex PCR, and TCRdb holds only the in-frame ones, with some missing. Found here are 20,000 to 25,000 clones, approximately 77% of them singletons; the top ten hold about 0.71%.

Specimen: spleen. The chain combines TRBV1 with TRBJ2-7; D is unresolved. This receptor was obtained from a female BALB/c mouse in good health. Mice of this strain are of MHC haplotype H2-d. The CDR3 DNA, read in part, is TGCACCTGCAGTGGGTATGAACAGTAC. As protein: CTCSGYEQY. The full CDR3 sequence reads CTCSGYEQYF.